This TCR beta chain was sequenced for a study of response to subunit inactivated influenza vaccine. Study observations and caveats: The authors proposed limited new T cell recruitment per seasonal influenza vaccination.

Comment on this clonotype: As yet, its antigen is unknown.

Trimming took 7 bases from V and 5 from J, leaving 12 bases between them. The CDR3 is made up of 13 amino acids. CDR1 MNHNY and CDR2 SVGAGI come from the germline V gene (reference sequence). Via MiXCR, TCRdb re-called the RT-PCR reads, giving one row per CDR3 protein. Counted here are about 500,000 distinct CDR3 sequences, 16% occurring once; the ten biggest clones make up roughly 3.1%. The material sequenced was CD4+ T cells sorted from PBMCs, taken less than 25 months after vaccination. The rearrangement links TRBV6-6 to TRBJ1-5; D remains ambiguous. This clonotype was obtained from a man between 50 and 70 years old who received an inactivated influenza vaccine. The CDR3 here is CASTDDGHQPQHF. CDR3 DNA sequence: TGTGCCAGCACCGACGACGGGCATCAGCCCCAGCATTTT.